The 21 T cell receptor beta chains listed next were all sequenced from one sample in a study of blood T cell repertoires in COVID-19 (dated by TCRdb to the early 2020s). Receptor libraries were prepared by the immunoSEQ multiplex PCR assay. Entries here come from immuneACCESS through TCRdb and include only in-frame sequences with V and J called. Some clones fail to appear in such tables; in the studies checked, an unresolved V gene covers under half of the shortfall, and the cause of the remainder is unknown. The sample table holds some 86,000 clones, of which about 85% were seen once. The ten largest clonotypes hold roughly 15% of the sample. What was sequenced was peripheral blood. The receptors originated from a woman between 65 and 79 years old with acute or convalescent COVID-19.

This clone occurred once. The rearrangement links TRBV6-1 to TRBJ2-3, with 7 bases identical to TRBD1. V gave up 5 bases and J gave up 3 bases; unmatched junction bases: 2. This CDR3 is 13 amino acids long. The germline CDR1 and CDR2 sequences are MNHNS and SASEGT. Written as DNA, the CDR3 is TGTGCCAGCAGTTCGACAGGGACAGATACGCAGTATTTT. As protein: CASSSTGTDTQYF.

The gene calls are TRBV11-2 and TRBJ2-5, with 9 bases fitting TRBD2. The germline V gene has CDR1 SGHAT and CDR2 FQNNGV. The trim removed 3 bases at V and 1 base at J, leaving 3 bases unmatched. The CDR3 is 15 residues long. The CDR3 DNA reads as TGTGCCAGCAGCTTGAATAGCGGGAGCCAAGAGACCCAGTACTTC. Translating it yields CASSLNSGSQETQYF. Full variable domain (outside the CDR3, taken from reference TRBV11-2 and TRBJ2-5): EAGVAQSPRYKIIEKRQSVAFWCNPISGHATLYWYQQILGQGPKLLIQFQNNGVVDDSQLPKDRFSAERLKGVDSTLKIQPAKLEDSAVYLCASSLNSGSQETQYFGPGTRLLVL.

The chain combines TRBV10-1 with TRBJ2-1; 12 bases agree with TRBD2. The V and J ends lost 4 bases and 4 bases, in that order; junction bases with no gene match: 8. The CDR3 spans 17 residues. CDR1 and CDR2 (germline): WNHNN, SYGVQD (reference sequence). CDR3 region: CASSGPLLAGGYNEQFF. The CDR3 region has the DNA TGCGCCAGCAGTGGTCCCTTACTAGCGGGAGGATACAATGAGCAGTTCTTC.

The V and J genes are TRBV19 and TRBJ1-1; TRBD1 might be the D (6 bases). This CDR3 is built from 14 residues. Germline V lookup: CDR1 LNHDA, CDR2 SQIVND (reference sequence). Trimming removed 6 bases from V and 3 bases from J, with 14 bases in between. The CDR3 region is CASSPQGMYTEAFF. The CDR3 nucleotides are TGTGCCAGTAGCCCACAGGGAATGTACACTGAAGCTTTCTTT.

This chain links TRBV19 with TRBJ1-5; a possible D gene is TRBD1 (6 bases). CDR3 length: 14 residues. V lost 6 bases to trimming and J lost 7 bases, with 16 bases between them. In germline, CDR1 is LNHDA, CDR2 SQIVND (reference sequence). CDR3 sequence (DNA): TGTGCCAGTAGAGACACAGGGTTTCAACAGCCCCAGCATTTT. Its translation: CASRDTGFQQPQHF.

CDR3 nucleotide sequence: TGTGCCAGCAGCCAAGATGGGACAGGGATGGGAAACACCATATATTTT. Translating gives CASSQDGTGMGNTIYF. The J gene is TRBJ1-3, the V gene TRBV14, with 9 bases that match TRBD1. J lost 4 bases, V lost 0 bases, and 4 bases had no gene match. In germline, CDR1 is SGHDN, CDR2 FVKESK. This CDR3 has 16 residues.

The CDR3 region has the DNA TGCGCCAGCAGTGACGACAGGCCTCCTAGTCGGGAGCAGTTCTTC. It specifies CASSDDRPPSREQFF. This sequence joins TRBV10-2 and TRBJ2-1; perhaps TRBD1 as D (6 bases). The CDR3 has 15 residues. Trimming removed 3 bases from V and 10 bases from J, with 19 bases in between. Per the germline V gene, CDR1 is WSHSY and CDR2 is SAAADI.

CDR3 DNA sequence: TGTGCCAGCTCAGAGGGACACGGGAGGGACACTGAAGCTTTCTTT. This gives the protein CASSEGHGRDTEAFF. This chain uses TRBV18 with TRBJ1-1; possibly TRBD1 for D (6 bases). CDR1 and CDR2 from the germline V gene are KGHSH and LQKENI. CDR3 length: 15 residues. Trimming pared 5 bases from V and 3 bases from J, leaving 16 bases between.

The chain carries TRBV18 and TRBJ2-5; D is possibly TRBD2 (6 bases). Germline V CDR1 and CDR2: KGHSH, LQKENI. The CDR3 contains 14 residues. The germline V and J ends were trimmed by 1 base and 5 bases, with 11 bases remaining between them. The CDR3 here is CASSPQGAGETQYF. CDR3 DNA: TGTGCCAGCTCACCACAGGGCGCGGGGGAGACCCAGTACTTC.

J is TRBJ1-2 and V is TRBV27; 10 nucleotides align to TRBD1. V was clipped by 6 bases and J by 3 bases; unmatched bases: 4. Germline CDR1 is MNHEY and CDR2 is SMNVEV (reference sequence). This CDR3 region has 14 residues. The CDR3 here is CASRAGQGDYGYTF. The CDR3 DNA reads TGTGCCAGCAGGGCCGGACAGGGGGACTATGGCTACACCTTC.

The chain employs TRBV5-1 and TRBJ1-4, with 7 bases fitting TRBD1. CDR1 SGHRS and CDR2 YFSETQ come from the germline V gene. Losses at the gene ends were 2 bases for V and 7 bases for J; bases not matched to a gene: 8. The CDR3 sequence is 15 residues long. The DNA of the CDR3 is TGCGCCAGCAGCTTAGGAGACAGGGATCTTGAAAAACTGTTTTTT. This codes for CASSLGDRDLEKLFF.

The chain joins TRBV6-5 to TRBJ2-5, with 10 bases matching TRBD1. Germline trimming cut 8 bases from V and 4 bases from J; bases unmatched to any gene: 7. CDR1 and CDR2 (germline): MNHEY, SVGAGI. The CDR3 has 14 amino acids. DNA for the CDR3: TGTGCCAGCGGCGGGACAGGGGTGGGAGAGACCCAGTACTTC. Protein sequence: CASGGTGVGETQYF.

The V gene is TRBV29-1, the J gene TRBJ1-2, with TRBD1 identical over 9 bases. The CDR3 has 13 residues. V lost 3 bases to trimming and J lost 2 bases; unmatched junction nucleotides: 1. The germline gives CDR1 SQVTM, CDR2 ANQGSEA. The CDR3 sequence is CSVEGQGNYGYTF. The CDR3 DNA sequence: TGCAGCGTTGAGGGACAGGGAAACTATGGCTACACCTTC.

This chain connects TRBV4-2 to TRBJ1-2; TRBD1 matches at 8 bases. CDR3 length: 22 amino acids. CDR1 is LGHNA, CDR2 YNFKEQ, per germline. V dropped 0 bases and J dropped 2; count of bases not matched to a gene: 23. The CDR3 DNA sequence: TGTGCCAGCAGCCAAGATAGTGTAACCCCCACAGGGGGGTGGGCTTCCAACTATGGCTACACCTTC. Translating it yields CASSQDSVTPTGGWASNYGYTF.

V and J are TRBV10-1 and TRBJ2-3, with 13 bases matching TRBD2. Germline CDR1 reads WNHNN; CDR2 reads SYGVQD (reference sequence). The CDR3 runs 17 residues. With 3 bases clipped from V and 6 bases from J, the junction kept 9 bases outside the gene matches. CDR3 loop: CASSDLGLAGDGDTQYF. DNA for the CDR3: TGCGCCAGCAGTGACCTCGGACTAGCGGGAGATGGGGATACGCAGTATTTT.

This chain connects TRBV19 to TRBJ2-1, with D perhaps TRBD2 (6 bases). The V end lost 3 bases, the J end lost 0 bases, and 9 bases lay between the germline ends. CDR1 and CDR2 from the germline V gene are LNHDA and SQIVND (reference sequence). The CDR3 covers 15 residues. This chain's CDR3 is CASSISRDSYNEQFF. The CDR3 nucleotides are TGTGCCAGTAGTATTTCGCGGGACTCCTACAATGAGCAGTTCTTC.

The rearrangement joins TRBV27 to TRBJ1-5; TRBD1 matches at 9 bases. Germline CDR1 reads MNHEY; CDR2 reads SMNVEV (reference sequence). This CDR3 spans 13 amino acids. Germline trimming cut 6 bases from V and 5 bases from J; bases unmatched to any gene: 2. CDR3 loop: CASRTGGDQPQHF. The CDR3 bases are TGTGCCAGCAGGACAGGGGGAGATCAGCCCCAGCATTTT.

This clone showed up just a few times. This rearrangement joins TRBV28 to TRBJ1-2; 9 positions match TRBD1. This CDR3 is 14 amino acids long. J lost 4 bases, V lost 6 bases, and 6 bases had no gene match. Germline V gene lookup returns CDR1 MDHEN and CDR2 SYDVKM. CDR3 coding DNA: TGTGCCAGCAGACCGACAGGGGGTATCTATGGCTACACCTTC. Translated, it gives CASRPTGGIYGYTF.

This chain uses TRBV6-9 with TRBJ2-7, with D maybe TRBD1 (6 bases). The V end was cut by 6 bases, the J end by 5 bases, with 23 bases between. CDR1 and CDR2 (germline): MNHGY, SVAAGI. CDR3 size: 16 residues. The CDR3 bases are TGTGCCAGCAGCGATACTTCCGGCGCAGGGGCGGACGAGCAGTACGTC. As protein: CASSDTSGAGADEQYV.

V and J are TRBV4-2 and TRBJ1-2; a possible D gene is TRBD1 (6 bases). The CDR3 totals 17 residues. V lost 0 bases, J lost 0 bases, and 14 bases lay in between. Germline CDR1 reads LGHNA; CDR2 reads YNFKEQ. This CDR3 reads CASSQDLRGSSNYGYTF. As DNA, the CDR3 is TGTGCCAGCAGCCAAGATCTCAGGGGCTCCTCTAACTATGGCTACACCTTC.

This chain links TRBV6-4 with TRBJ2-7, with D perhaps matching TRBD2 (5 bases). V shed 3 bases and J shed 4 bases, with 7 bases lying between them. The CDR3 totals 12 residues. CDR1 is MRHNA and CDR2 is SNTAGT in the germline V gene. The DNA of the CDR3 is TGTGCCAGCAGTGAGCGGGTTTACGAGCAGTACGTC. Encoded protein: CASSERVYEQYV.